The 10 T cell receptor beta chains reported below all come from one sample, sequenced in a study of OX40 agonist ivuxolimab in advanced cancers. This table comes from immunoSEQ multiplex PCR, and its TCRdb copy is limited to in-frame clones, with some not included. Of approximately 35,000 clones listed, about nine tenths are singletons. The sample here was CD4+ or CD8+ T cells sorted from blood, taken in a trial of the OX40 agonist ivuxolimab. The receptors shown here come from an adult with an advanced solid tumor such as melanoma, head and neck, liver or kidney cancer.

This clone was recorded only once. The rearrangement uses TRBV6-8 and TRBJ1-3, with 11 bases that match TRBD1. Trimming removed 6 bases from V and 3 bases from J; junction bases left unmatched: 4. From germline, CDR1 is MNHGY and CDR2 SAAAGT. The CDR3 contains 15 residues. CDR3 loop: CASRGQGVGGNTIYF. In nucleotides, the CDR3 is TGTGCCAGCAGGGGACAGGGGGTAGGTGGAAACACCATATATTTT.

A single count supports this clone. J is TRBJ2-3 and V is TRBV5-6, with 8 bases aligning to TRBD2. Germline trimming cut 4 bases from V and 6 bases from J; bases unmatched to any gene: 4. The CDR3 covers 13 residues. Germline CDR1 SGHDT, CDR2 YYEEEE. CDR3 in amino acids: CASSGTRLDTQYF. For the CDR3, the DNA is TGTGCCAGCAGCGGGACTAGATTGGATACGCAGTATTTT.

The chain joins TRBV7-2 to TRBJ2-3; D not resolved. V was clipped by 2 bases and J by 7 bases, with 1 base between them. Looked up from germline, CDR1 is SGHTA and CDR2 is FQGNSA. The CDR3 has 10 residues. The CDR3 loop is CASSLNTQYF. The CDR3 DNA follows: TGTGCCAGCAGCTTAAATACGCAGTATTTT.

The chain combines TRBV7-3 with TRBJ2-7, with 7 bases aligning to TRBD2. V shed 2 bases and J 4 bases; nucleotides not matched to a gene: 20. The CDR3 is made up of 19 amino acids. CDR1 SGHTA and CDR2 FQGTGA come from the germline V gene. The DNA for the CDR3 is TGTGCCAGCAGCTTAGCTCGCGGTGTAGGGGAGGGGAATACTTACGAGCAGTACTTC. Its translation: CASSLARGVGEGNTYEQYF.

Regarding this clone: This same CDR3 is encoded by further DNA sequences in the sample. The chain links TRBV9 to TRBJ1-5; D perhaps matches TRBD1 (5 bases). The V end lost 0 bases, the J end lost 0 bases, and 7 bases lay between the germline ends. Germline V lookup: CDR1 SGDLS, CDR2 YYNGEE. This CDR3 region has 15 residues. CDR3 sequence reads: CASSVGGNSNQPQHF. The DNA for the CDR3 is TGTGCCAGCAGCGTAGGGGGGAATAGCAATCAGCCCCAGCATTTT.

The chain joins TRBV4-3 to TRBJ1-3; D is unresolved. This CDR3 contains 11 residues. From germline, CDR1 is LGHNA and CDR2 YSLEER. The V end was cut by 8 bases, the J end by 7 bases, with 9 bases between. The CDR3 DNA reads TGCGCCAGCGGCTGGCACAACACCATATATTTT. Protein product: CASGWHNTIYF.

In DNA form, the CDR3 reads TGTGCCAGCAGCAACAGTAAGGATAGCAATCAGCCCCAGCATTTT. Translated: CASSNSKDSNQPQHF. The chain has TRBV7-8 and TRBJ1-5; D remains unclear. The CDR3 sequence is 15 residues long. Germline V gene sequence: CDR1 SGHVS, CDR2 FQNEAQ. V lost 5 bases and J lost 0, with 11 bases in between.

The V call is TRBV30, the J call TRBJ2-7, with 12 bases identical to TRBD1. V lost 3 bases, J lost 5 bases, and 11 bases stayed unmatched. The CDR3 has 16 amino acids. CDR1 is GTSNPN and CDR2 is SVGIG in the germline V gene (reference sequence). The CDR3: CAWRRTGTGGFDEQYF. CDR3 DNA: TGTGCCTGGAGACGAACCGGGACAGGGGGCTTCGACGAGCAGTACTTC.

V usage is TRBV9 and J usage is TRBJ2-2; D unresolved. This CDR3 region has 12 residues. CDR1 is SGDLS and CDR2 is YYNGEE in the germline V gene. V shed 0 bases and J shed 7 bases, with 4 bases lying between them. CDR3 loop: CASSVVIGELFF. The CDR3 DNA sequence: TGTGCCAGCAGCGTAGTGATCGGGGAGCTGTTTTTT.

The V call is TRBV2, the J call TRBJ2-1; 13 bases map to TRBD2. V trimming: 5 bases; J trimming: 2 bases; junction bases outside the gene matches: 3. Germline-derived CDR1 and CDR2 are SNHLY and FYNNEI. CDR3 length: 16 amino acids. This CDR3 is CASSRGTSGTYNEQFF. CDR3 DNA sequence: TGTGCCAGCAGTCGCGGGACTAGCGGGACCTACAATGAGCAGTTCTTC.